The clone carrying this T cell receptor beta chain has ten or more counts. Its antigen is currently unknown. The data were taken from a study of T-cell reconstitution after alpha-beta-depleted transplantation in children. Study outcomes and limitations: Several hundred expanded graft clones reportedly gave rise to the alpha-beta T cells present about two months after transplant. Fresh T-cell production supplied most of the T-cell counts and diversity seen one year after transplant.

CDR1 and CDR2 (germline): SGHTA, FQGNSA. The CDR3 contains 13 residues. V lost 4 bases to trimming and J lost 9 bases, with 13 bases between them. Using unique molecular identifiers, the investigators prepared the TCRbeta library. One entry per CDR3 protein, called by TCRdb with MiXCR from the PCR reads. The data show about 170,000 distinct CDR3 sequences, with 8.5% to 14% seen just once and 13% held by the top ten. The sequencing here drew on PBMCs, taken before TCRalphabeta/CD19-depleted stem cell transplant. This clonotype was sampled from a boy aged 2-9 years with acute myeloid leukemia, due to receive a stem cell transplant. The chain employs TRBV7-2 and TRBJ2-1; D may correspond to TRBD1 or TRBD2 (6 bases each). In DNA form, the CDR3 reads TGTGCCAGCAGCTCCGGGGGCCGAGGTGAGCAGTTCTTC. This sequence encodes CASSSGGRGEQFF. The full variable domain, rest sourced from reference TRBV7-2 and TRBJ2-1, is GAGVSQSPSNKVTEKGKDVELRCDPISGHTALYWYRQSLGQGLEFLIYFQGNSAPDKSGLPSDRFSAERTGGSVSTLTIQRTQQEDSAVYLCASSSGGRGEQFFGPGTRLTVL.